Below are 7 T cell receptor beta chains sequenced from a single sample in a study of blood T cell repertoires in COVID-19. The table came from immunoSEQ multiplex PCR; TCRdb's copy has only in-frame clones and leaves some out. This table holds about 300,000 clones, almost 90% found once. The sequenced sample was PBMCs or T cells enriched from blood (not recorded which). The receptors stem from a woman younger than 35 with acute COVID-19.

V and J are TRBV4-1 and TRBJ2-3; 9 nucleotides agree with TRBD2. V lost 6 bases and J lost 2; bases outside the gene matches: 6. This CDR3 has 15 amino acids. Germline lookup yields CDR1 MGHRA and CDR2 YSYEKL. CDR3 amino acids: CASSLAGAHTDTQYF. DNA for the CDR3: TGCGCCAGCAGTTTAGCGGGAGCCCACACAGATACGCAGTATTTT.

The gene calls are TRBV19 and TRBJ2-5, with D tentatively TRBD2 (6 bases). This CDR3 spans 14 amino acids. Trimming removed 3 bases at V and 5 bases at J, with 13 bases between. Germline CDR1 and CDR2: LNHDA and SQIVND (reference sequence). CDR3 sequence reads: CASSMRGEGETQYF. The CDR3 region has the DNA TGTGCCAGTAGTATGCGGGGCGAAGGCGAGACCCAGTACTTC. Complete variable domain (other parts from reference TRBV19 and TRBJ2-5): DGGITQSPKYLFRKEGQNVTLSCEQNLNHDAMYWYRQDPGQGLRLIYYSQIVNDFQKGDIAEGYSVSREKKESFPLTVTSAQKNPTAFYLCASSMRGEGETQYFGPGTRLLVL.

The chain has TRBV5-1 and TRBJ2-3; the match to TRBD2 covers 9 bases. This CDR3 is 14 amino acids long. J was trimmed by 2 bases and V by 10 bases; bases with no gene match: 8. The germline V gene has CDR1 SGHRS and CDR2 YFSETQ. CDR3 protein: CASATSGDTDTQYF. The DNA of the CDR3 is TGCGCCTCGGCGACTAGCGGAGACACAGATACGCAGTATTTT.

J is TRBJ1-4 and V is TRBV11-2; D unclear. Germline lookup yields CDR1 SGHAT and CDR2 FQNNGV. V lost 5 bases and J lost 6, with 13 bases in between. The CDR3 has 14 residues. In DNA form, the CDR3 reads TGTGCCAGCAGCCCAAGCGGTTATGATGAAAAACTGTTTTTT. Its protein is CASSPSGYDEKLFF.

This clone was counted a few times. The V and J genes are TRBV10-3 and TRBJ1-1; D is ambiguous. This CDR3 is 13 amino acids long. V lost 7 bases, J lost 1 base, and 10 bases lay in between. Germline CDR1 is ENHRY and CDR2 is SYGVKD. DNA of the CDR3: TGTGCCATCACCTCGGGAGAGAACACTGAAGCTTTCTTT. The encoded protein is CAITSGENTEAFF.

The chain uses TRBV7-3 and TRBJ2-7, with 7 bases identical to TRBD1. This CDR3 has 15 residues. Looked up from germline, CDR1 is SGHTA and CDR2 is FQGTGA. V was clipped by 0 bases and J by 4 bases; unmatched bases: 6. The CDR3 DNA reads TGTGCCAGCAGCTTAACCGGGACAGAGACTTACGAGCAGTACTTC. Residues: CASSLTGTETYEQYF.

The rearrangement links TRBV9 to TRBJ1-1, with no clear D. Germline CDR1 is SGDLS and CDR2 is YYNGEE. The CDR3 covers 14 residues. Trimming shortened V by 0 bases and J by 1 base, and 7 bases separated the two germline ends. CDR3 coding DNA: TGTGCCAGCAGCGTAGAAGGAGGGAACACTGAAGCTTTCTTT. It codes for CASSVEGGNTEAFF.